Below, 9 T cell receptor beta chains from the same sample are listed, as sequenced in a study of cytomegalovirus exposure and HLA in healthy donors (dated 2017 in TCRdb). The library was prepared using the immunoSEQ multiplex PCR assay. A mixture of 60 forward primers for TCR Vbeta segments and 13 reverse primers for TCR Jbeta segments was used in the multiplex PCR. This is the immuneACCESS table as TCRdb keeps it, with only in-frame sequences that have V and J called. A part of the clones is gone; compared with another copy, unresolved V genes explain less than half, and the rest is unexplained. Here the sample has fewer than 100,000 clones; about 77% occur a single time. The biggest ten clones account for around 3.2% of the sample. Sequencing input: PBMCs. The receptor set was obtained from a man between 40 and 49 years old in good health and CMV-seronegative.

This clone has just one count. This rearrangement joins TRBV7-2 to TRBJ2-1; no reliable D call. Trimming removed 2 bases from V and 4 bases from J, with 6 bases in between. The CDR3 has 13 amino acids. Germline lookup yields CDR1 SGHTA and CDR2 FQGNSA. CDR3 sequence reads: CASSLNKYNEQFF. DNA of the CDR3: TGTGCCAGCAGCTTAAACAAGTACAATGAGCAGTTCTTC. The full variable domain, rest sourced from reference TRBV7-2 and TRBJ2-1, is GAGVSQSPSNKVTEKGKDVELRCDPISGHTALYWYRQSLGQGLEFLIYFQGNSAPDKSGLPSDRFSAERTGGSVSTLTIQRTQQEDSAVYLCASSLNKYNEQFFGPGTRLTVL.

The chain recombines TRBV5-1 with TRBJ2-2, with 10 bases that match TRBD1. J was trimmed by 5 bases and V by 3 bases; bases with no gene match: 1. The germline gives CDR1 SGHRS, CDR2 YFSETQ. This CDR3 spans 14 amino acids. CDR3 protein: CASSWTGGTGELFF. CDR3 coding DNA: TGCGCCAGCAGCTGGACAGGGGGGACCGGGGAGCTGTTTTTT. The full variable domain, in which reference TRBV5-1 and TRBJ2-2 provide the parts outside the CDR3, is KAGVTQTPRYLIKTRGQQVTLSCSPISGHRSVSWYQQTPGQGLQFLFEYFSETQRNKGNFPGRFSGRQFSNSRSEMNVSTLELGDSALYLCASSWTGGTGELFFGEGSRLTVL.

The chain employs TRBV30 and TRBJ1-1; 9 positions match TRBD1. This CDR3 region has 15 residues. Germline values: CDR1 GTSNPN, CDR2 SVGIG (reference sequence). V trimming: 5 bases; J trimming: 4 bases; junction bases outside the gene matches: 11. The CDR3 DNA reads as TGTGCCTGGCACAACCGGGACAGGGAAGTCACTGAAGCTTTCTTT. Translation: CAWHNRDREVTEAFF.

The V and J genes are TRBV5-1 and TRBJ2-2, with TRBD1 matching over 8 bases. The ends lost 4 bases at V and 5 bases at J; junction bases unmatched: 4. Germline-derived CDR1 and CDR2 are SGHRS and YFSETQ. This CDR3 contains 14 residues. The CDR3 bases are TGCGCCAGCAGCGAGACAGGGGTGACCGGGGAGCTGTTTTTT. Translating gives CASSETGVTGELFF.

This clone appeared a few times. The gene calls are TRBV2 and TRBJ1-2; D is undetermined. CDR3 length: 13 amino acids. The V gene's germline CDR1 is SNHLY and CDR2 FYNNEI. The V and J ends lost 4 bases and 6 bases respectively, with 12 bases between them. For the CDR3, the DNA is TGTGCCAGCAGTGCCGTCGCAGGTAATGGCTACACCTTC. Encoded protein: CASSAVAGNGYTF.

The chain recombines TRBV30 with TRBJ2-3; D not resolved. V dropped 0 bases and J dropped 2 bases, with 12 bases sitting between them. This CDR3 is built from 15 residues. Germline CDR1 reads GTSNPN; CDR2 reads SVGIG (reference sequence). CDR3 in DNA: TGTGCCTGGAGTGTAGCCTTTAGAGCCACAGATACGCAGTATTTT. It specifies CAWSVAFRATDTQYF.

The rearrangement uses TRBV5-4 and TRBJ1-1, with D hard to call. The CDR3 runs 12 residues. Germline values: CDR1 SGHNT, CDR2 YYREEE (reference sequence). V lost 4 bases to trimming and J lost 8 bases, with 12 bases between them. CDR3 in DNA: TGTGCCAGCAGCCCCTCCCGCGGCGAAGCTTTCTTT. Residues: CASSPSRGEAFF.

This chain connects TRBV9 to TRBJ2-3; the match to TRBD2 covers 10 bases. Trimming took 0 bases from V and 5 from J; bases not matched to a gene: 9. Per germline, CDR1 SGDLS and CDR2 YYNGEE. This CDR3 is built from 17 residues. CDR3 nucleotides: TGTGCCAGCAGCGTAGATCCTAGCGGGAGAAGTATAGATACGCAGTATTTT. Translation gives CASSVDPSGRSIDTQYF.

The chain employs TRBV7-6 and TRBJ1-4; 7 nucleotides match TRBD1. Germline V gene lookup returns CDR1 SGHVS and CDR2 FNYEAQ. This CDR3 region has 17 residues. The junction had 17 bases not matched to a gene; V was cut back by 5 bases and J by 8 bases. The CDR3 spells CASSPSGNRGRDEKLFF. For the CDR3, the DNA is TGTGCCAGCAGCCCAAGCGGAAACAGGGGAAGAGACGAAAAACTGTTTTTT.